One and the same sample provided the 25 T cell receptor beta chains below, sequenced in a study. A single record per CDR3 protein comes from TCRdb applying MiXCR to the RT-PCR reads. The profile shows hundreds of thousands of distinct CDR3 sequences, 14% of them singletons. Sequencing was done on a sample of memory CD4+ T cells from blood. Receptors originate from a female donor in good health, serving as a healthy control.

This sequence joins TRBV28 and TRBJ2-2; no clear D. The CDR3 runs 12 residues. Trimming removed 2 bases at V and 9 bases at J, with 7 bases between. Per germline, CDR1 MDHEN and CDR2 SYDVKM. Here the CDR3 reads CASSLIPRELFF. In nucleotides, the CDR3 is TGTGCCAGCAGTTTAATCCCCCGGGAGCTGTTTTTT.

This clonotype was observed a handful of times. This chain uses TRBV9 with TRBJ2-1, with 8 bases aligning to TRBD1. CDR1 and CDR2 (germline): SGDLS, YYNGEE. The CDR3 loop spans 15 amino acids. Trimming removed 0 bases from V and 7 bases from J; junction bases left unmatched: 6. CDR3 coding DNA: TGTGCCAGCAGCGTAGAGCCAGGGGGCGTGAATGAGCAGTTCTTC. As protein: CASSVEPGGVNEQFF.

This clonotype was seen only a few times. The gene calls are TRBV28 and TRBJ1-2; D unresolved. V shed 6 bases and J shed 4 bases, with 9 bases lying between them. The CDR3 is 12 amino acids. Germline-derived CDR1 and CDR2 are MDHEN and SYDVKM. CDR3 bases: TGTGCCAGCAGCCAGAGCATCTATGGCTACACCTTC. It codes for CASSQSIYGYTF.

In this sample, this clonotype turned up many times. V usage is TRBV5-1 and J usage is TRBJ2-1, with D possibly TRBD2 on 6 matching bases. Trimming pared 4 bases from V and 5 bases from J, leaving 10 bases between. This CDR3 is built from 13 residues. Germline CDR1 reads SGHRS; CDR2 reads YFSETQ. The DNA of the CDR3 is TGCGCCAGCAGCACGGAGGGAGACAATGAGCAGTTCTTC. Its protein product is CASSTEGDNEQFF.

The chain uses TRBV3-1 and TRBJ2-2, with a possible D match to TRBD1 (5 bases). V lost 4 bases to trimming and J lost 4 bases, with 10 bases between them. This CDR3 has 14 amino acids. Per the germline V gene, CDR1 is LGHDT and CDR2 is YNNKEL (reference sequence). CDR3 nucleotides: TGTGCCAGCAGCCGACAGACAGTCACCGGGGAGCTGTTTTTT. Its protein product is CASSRQTVTGELFF.

A few counts support this clonotype. V is TRBV28 and J is TRBJ2-5; D tentatively reads TRBD1 or TRBD2 (5 bases each). The length of the CDR3 is 12 residues. Between the trimmed V and J ends, which lost 0 bases and 7 bases, there was a span of 6 bases. The germline CDR1 and CDR2 sequences are MDHEN and SYDVKM. The CDR3 loop reads CASSLWRGTQYF. CDR3 coding DNA: TGTGCCAGCAGTTTATGGAGGGGGACCCAGTACTTC.

This sequence joins TRBV6-5 and TRBJ2-3, with TRBD1 matching 8 bases. Germline CDR1 is MNHEY and CDR2 is SVGAGI. The CDR3 runs 16 residues. Germline trimming cut 5 bases from V and 5 bases from J; bases unmatched to any gene: 12. The CDR3 loop reads CASSPRTGREGDTQYF. DNA of the CDR3: TGTGCCAGCAGTCCTAGGACAGGGCGAGAAGGAGATACGCAGTATTTT.

The J gene is TRBJ1-5, the V gene TRBV20-1; TRBD1 is a possible D gene (6 bases). This CDR3 has 14 amino acids. Germline V gene data show CDR1 as DFQATT and CDR2 as SNEGSKA (reference sequence). V gave up 2 bases and J gave up 0 bases, with 8 bases separating them. The CDR3 sequence is CSARRGNSNQPQHF. CDR3 DNA: TGCAGTGCTAGAAGGGGGAATAGCAATCAGCCCCAGCATTTT.

This clonotype turned up a few times. The rearrangement uses TRBV5-1 and TRBJ2-2; the D is unclear. V shed 5 bases and J shed 2 bases, with 10 bases lying between them. The CDR3 is made up of 14 amino acids. The V gene's germline CDR1 is SGHRS and CDR2 YFSETQ. CDR3 DNA: TGCGCCAGCAGGCCTGGGGTTAACACCGGGGAGCTGTTTTTT. Translating it yields CASRPGVNTGELFF.

The J gene is TRBJ2-7, the V gene TRBV9; TRBD1 matches 7 bases. The ends lost 3 bases at V and 6 bases at J; junction bases unmatched: 12. This CDR3 comprises 15 residues. CDR1 and CDR2 (germline): SGDLS, YYNGEE. Here the CDR3 DNA reads TGTGCCAGCAGCGCTGAGACAGGGATTTCGTCCGAGCAGTACTTC. Its protein is CASSAETGISSEQYF.

A few counts support this clonotype. The CDR3 protein is CSARDSQTSGSTDTQYF. The CDR3 region has the DNA TGCAGTGCTAGAGATTCCCAGACTAGCGGGAGCACAGATACGCAGTATTTT. J is TRBJ2-3 and V is TRBV20-1; 10 bases align to TRBD2. The length of the CDR3 is 17 residues. The J segment lost 0 bases and the V segment lost 0 bases, leaving 6 bases of the junction unmatched. Germline V gene sequence: CDR1 DFQATT, CDR2 SNEGSKA (reference sequence).

This clonotype occurred a few times. The chain recombines TRBV5-1 with TRBJ2-3; D gene unclear. The V gene's germline CDR1 is SGHRS and CDR2 YFSETQ. The CDR3 spans 13 residues. With 2 bases removed from V and 2 bases from J, the gap between germline ends came to 6 bases. CDR3 protein: CASSFELTDTQYF. CDR3 DNA: TGCGCCAGCAGCTTCGAGCTCACAGATACGCAGTATTTT.

The table lists this clonotype with many counts. V gene TRBV5-1 combines with J gene TRBJ1-6, with D unclear. Germline V gene sequence: CDR1 SGHRS, CDR2 YFSETQ. CDR3 length: 14 residues. With 0 bases removed from V and 14 bases from J, the gap between germline ends came to 15 bases. The CDR3 DNA is TGCGCCAGCAGCTTGGACCAGTCGGCCATCACCCTCCACTTT. Its protein product is CASSLDQSAITLHF.

This clonotype came up many times. The CDR3 nucleotides read TGTGCCAGCAGCTCCCCTAGCGGGAGGCCCATTTGGGATGAGCAGTTCTTC. The encoded protein is CASSSPSGRPIWDEQFF. The V call is TRBV7-2, the J call TRBJ2-1; TRBD2 matches at 11 bases. CDR3 size: 17 residues. Trimming at V came to 4 bases and at J to 8 bases, leaving 13 bases not matched to a gene. CDR1 is SGHTA, CDR2 FQGNSA, per germline.

This clonotype occurred a few times. CDR3: CASSLSIGYTF. CDR3 sequence (DNA): TGTGCCAGCAGCTTATCGATTGGCTACACCTTC. The V call is TRBV7-8, the J call TRBJ1-2; D remains unclear. The CDR3 spans 11 residues. Trimming pared 2 bases from V and 7 bases from J, leaving 5 bases between. From germline, CDR1 is SGHVS and CDR2 FQNEAQ.

The rearrangement links TRBV7-2 to TRBJ1-1, with unresolved D. V was trimmed by 5 bases and J by 1 base, leaving 11 bases between them. The CDR3 runs to 14 residues. Germline V gene data show CDR1 as SGHTA and CDR2 as FQGNSA. CDR3: CASSRDWGNTEAFF. Written as DNA, the CDR3 is TGTGCCAGCAGCCGAGATTGGGGGAACACTGAAGCTTTCTTT.

This clonotype was seen only a few times. V gene TRBV4-3 combines with J gene TRBJ2-1; possible D gene TRBD1, 6 bases. Germline CDR1 LGHNA, CDR2 YSLEER. The length of the CDR3 is 17 residues. Trimming cost V 0 bases and J 7 bases, with 19 bases left between them. The CDR3 region is CASSQERPQGLRNEQFF. The CDR3 coding sequence is TGCGCCAGCAGCCAAGAAAGGCCACAGGGTTTAAGGAATGAGCAGTTCTTC.

This clonotype was detected a few times. The junction and the germline gene differ at one end; a read error may be behind it. CDR3 DNA sequence: TGTGCCAGCACCCCAATCTCTGGAAGCACCATATATTTT. Protein: CASTPISGSTIYF. The V and J genes are TRBV6-5 and TRBJ1-3; no clear D. The CDR3 is made up of 13 amino acids. Germline-derived CDR1 and CDR2 are MNHEY and SVGAGI.

This clonotype was observed a few times. This chain joins TRBV19 and TRBJ1-1; TRBD1 is a possible D gene (5 bases). Trimming took off 5 bases at V and 10 bases at J, with 20 bases between the two ends. The CDR3 covers 14 residues. The germline V gene encodes CDR1 LNHDA and CDR2 SQIVND (reference sequence). CDR3 nucleotides: TGTGCCAGTAGTTCCCAGCCGGGACTCGAAGGAGCTTTCTTT. This translates into CASSSQPGLEGAFF.

This clonotype was observed a few times. The gene calls are TRBV6-5 and TRBJ1-1; D call uncertain. The CDR3 is 13 residues long. V shed 3 bases and J shed 3 bases, with 8 bases lying between them. Germline values: CDR1 MNHEY, CDR2 SVGAGI. Written as DNA, the CDR3 is TGTGCCAGCAGTTATCGAGGTTACACTGAAGCTTTCTTT. Translation: CASSYRGYTEAFF.

This clonotype was found a few times. The J gene is TRBJ2-1, the V gene TRBV29-1, with TRBD2 as a possible D gene (6 bases). Trimming left V 4 bases short and J 0 bases short, with 10 bases between. Germline V gives CDR1 SQVTM, CDR2 ANQGSEA. The CDR3 length is 14 residues. Here the CDR3 DNA reads TGCAGCGTTGTTAGCGGCCTCTCCTACAATGAGCAGTTCTTC. It encodes CSVVSGLSYNEQFF.

The chain combines TRBV6-2 or TRBV6-3 with TRBJ1-2; D might be TRBD1 (6 bases). Germline CDR1 MNHEY, CDR2 SVGEGT. The germline V and J ends were trimmed by 2 bases and 4 bases, with 20 bases remaining between them. This CDR3 is built from 17 residues. The CDR3 DNA reads TGTGCCAGCAGTTACCCACACGTGGGTTGGGGGCTCTATGGCTACACCTTC. It codes for CASSYPHVGWGLYGYTF.

In its sample, this clonotype was seen many times. The chain has TRBV7-2 and TRBJ1-2, with D possibly TRBD1 on 5 matching bases. Germline assignment: CDR1 SGHTA and CDR2 FQGNSA. This CDR3 has 15 amino acids. V was trimmed by 4 bases and J by 4 bases, leaving 16 bases between them. As DNA, the CDR3 is TGTGCCAGCAGCTCACCCCGGGACGGAGGCTATGGCTACACCTTC. Residues: CASSSPRDGGYGYTF.

Written as DNA, the CDR3 is TGTGCCGCGGGGGGAAAGACTAGCTTTCGTTCGCAGTACTTC. It yields the protein CAAGGKTSFRSQYF. The chain recombines TRBV28 with TRBJ2-7; TRBD2 agrees at 8 bases. V was clipped by 11 bases and J by 9 bases; unmatched bases: 18. Germline V gene lookup returns CDR1 MDHEN and CDR2 SYDVKM. The CDR3 has 14 residues.

This clonotype was found a few times. The rearrangement joins TRBV5-1 to TRBJ1-1; TRBD1 agrees at 7 bases. Trimming took 3 bases from V and 0 from J; bases not matched to a gene: 5. CDR1 and CDR2 (germline): SGHRS, YFSETQ. The CDR3 runs 15 residues. CDR3 nucleotides: TGCGCCAGCAGCTCACAGGGGACTTTGAACACTGAAGCTTTCTTT. It codes for CASSSQGTLNTEAFF.